These 26 T cell receptor beta chains share one sample of origin, sequenced in a study of vaccination effects on CD4 cells after COVID-19. TCRdb's copy holds only in-frame clones and misses some; the assay was immunoSEQ multiplex PCR. The table shows fewer than 65,000 clones, with approximately 80% occurring only once. Their cognate antigens are unknown. Prior to sequencing, the ViraFEST assay stimulated PBMC with viral peptide pools, which expanded the antigen-specific CD4+ T cells. After around ten days in culture, the CD4+ T cells were isolated. This material consisted of CD4+ T cells from PBMCs cultured with HCoV-229E spike peptides, taken before COVID-19 vaccination. These receptor sequences come from a human donor who received a COVID-19 vaccine.

The rearrangement links TRBV24-1 to TRBJ2-3; weak D call: TRBD1 (5 bases). The CDR3 is 15 residues long. The V end was cut by 5 bases, the J end by 2 bases, with 13 bases between. Looked up from germline, CDR1 is KGHDR and CDR2 is SFDVKD. The CDR3 DNA sequence: TGTGCCACCAGTGTAGGGTCTGGACACACAGATACGCAGTATTTT. This sequence encodes CATSVGSGHTDTQYF.

V gene TRBV6-5 combines with J gene TRBJ2-1; 14 nucleotides line up with TRBD2. The CDR3 runs 14 residues. After removal of 6 bases from V and 7 bases from J, the junction contained 2 bases not matched to a gene. The germline gives CDR1 MNHEY, CDR2 SVGAGI. The CDR3 sequence: CASSGLAGGNEQFF. The DNA for the CDR3 is TGTGCCAGCAGCGGACTAGCGGGGGGTAATGAGCAGTTCTTC.

The J gene is TRBJ1-1, the V gene TRBV7-2, with D unclear. This CDR3 region has 13 residues. With 5 bases removed from V and 1 base from J, the gap between germline ends came to 8 bases. Germline lookup yields CDR1 SGHTA and CDR2 FQGNSA. DNA of the CDR3: TGTGCCAGCAGCCTATTGTGGAACACTGAAGCTTTCTTT. This codes for CASSLLWNTEAFF.

The rearrangement links TRBV5-6 to TRBJ2-1, with TRBD2 matching over 7 bases. Germline assignment: CDR1 SGHDT and CDR2 YYEEEE. The CDR3 sequence is 12 residues long. Trimming cost V 4 bases and J 9 bases; bases outside gene matches: 4. CDR3 loop: CASSLAALEQFF. In DNA form, the CDR3 reads TGTGCCAGCAGCCTAGCGGCCCTTGAGCAGTTCTTC.

The rearrangement links TRBV12-3 or TRBV12-4 to TRBJ1-4; D is undetermined. This CDR3 contains 13 residues. V lost 3 bases and J 5 bases, leaving 7 bases between the germline ends. The CDR3 sequence is CASSFLNNEKLFF. CDR3 nucleotides: TGTGCCAGCAGTTTCCTAAACAATGAAAAACTGTTTTTT.

The J gene is TRBJ1-6, the V gene TRBV5-1, with 7 nucleotides matching TRBD1. Germline lookup yields CDR1 SGHRS and CDR2 YFSETQ. This CDR3 is 14 amino acids long. V dropped 3 bases and J dropped 7; count of bases not matched to a gene: 4. CDR3 loop: CASSWGTDNSPLHF. The CDR3 DNA reads as TGCGCCAGCAGCTGGGGGACAGACAATTCACCCCTCCACTTT.

This chain joins TRBV10-3 and TRBJ2-1; D may match TRBD1 or TRBD2 (5 bases each). Germline-derived CDR1 and CDR2 are ENHRY and SYGVKD. V dropped 3 bases and J dropped 6 bases, with 12 bases sitting between them. The CDR3 runs to 14 residues. CDR3 nucleotide sequence: TGTGCCATCAGTGACCTTGGGACCGGCAATGAGCAGTTCTTC. Protein product: CAISDLGTGNEQFF.

The gene calls are TRBV5-1 and TRBJ2-5, with D unresolved. Germline loops: CDR1 SGHRS, CDR2 YFSETQ. The length of the CDR3 is 12 residues. The V end lost 4 bases, the J end lost 5 bases, and 9 bases lay between the germline ends. CDR3 residues: CASSQPEETQYF. The CDR3, as DNA: TGCGCCAGCAGCCAACCAGAGGAGACCCAGTACTTC.

This clone was observed a single time. V usage is TRBV2 and J usage is TRBJ1-2; a possible D gene is TRBD1 (6 bases). Germline V gene sequence: CDR1 SNHLY, CDR2 FYNNEI. This CDR3 region has 14 residues. The V end lost 2 bases, the J end lost 5 bases, and 12 bases lay between the germline ends. The CDR3 region is CASSELSGQYGYTF. CDR3 coding DNA: TGTGCCAGCAGTGAATTGTCCGGACAGTATGGCTACACCTTC.

The rearrangement joins TRBV19 to TRBJ2-6; D is unresolved. The CDR3 has 15 amino acids. Deletions cut 2 bases from V and 0 bases from J, with 5 bases between. Germline CDR1 and CDR2: LNHDA and SQIVND (reference sequence). This CDR3 reads CASSIRLSGANVLTF. The CDR3 DNA reads TGTGCCAGTAGTATAAGGCTCTCTGGGGCCAACGTCCTGACTTTC.

The gene calls are TRBV11-2 and TRBJ2-7, with 7 bases identical to TRBD1. V was clipped by 5 bases and J by 7 bases; unmatched bases: 8. The CDR3 extends over 13 amino acids. Germline-derived CDR1 and CDR2 are SGHAT and FQNNGV. CDR3 nucleotides: TGTGCCAGCAGCCCCCCTGACAGGGAAGAGCAGTACGTC. Its translation: CASSPPDREEQYV.

The V call is TRBV5-1, the J call TRBJ2-5; D remains unclear. The CDR3 is 14 amino acids. Deletions cut 1 base from V and 0 bases from J, with 7 bases between. Germline V gene lookup returns CDR1 SGHRS and CDR2 YFSETQ. CDR3 in amino acids: CASSLLANQETQYF. For the CDR3, the DNA is TGCGCCAGCAGCTTGTTGGCCAACCAAGAGACCCAGTACTTC.

The chain employs TRBV5-1 and TRBJ1-5; D unclear. Per the germline V gene, CDR1 is SGHRS and CDR2 is YFSETQ. The CDR3 length is 16 residues. V dropped 0 bases and J dropped 3 bases, with 13 bases sitting between them. DNA for the CDR3: TGCGCCAGCAGCTTGGGTGGCAGCTTCCCCAATCAGCCCCAGCATTTT. Amino acid sequence: CASSLGGSFPNQPQHF. Looking up the rest from reference TRBV5-1 and TRBJ1-5 gives the full variable domain: KAGVTQTPRYLIKTRGQQVTLSCSPISGHRSVSWYQQTPGQGLQFLFEYFSETQRNKGNFPGRFSGRQFSNSRSEMNVSTLELGDSALYLCASSLGGSFPNQPQHFGDGTRLSIL.

The table lists this clone with a few counts. The DNA for the CDR3 is TGTGCCAGCAGTGGTTGGACGGCCGGCTCCTACAATGAGCAGTTCTTC. Its translation is CASSGWTAGSYNEQFF. This sequence joins TRBV25-1 and TRBJ2-1; no definite D call. The length of the CDR3 is 16 residues. V lost 4 bases and J lost 0, with 13 bases in between. Germline V gene sequence: CDR1 MGHDK, CDR2 SYGVNS.

The V and J genes are TRBV19 and TRBJ1-2, with 9 nucleotides matching TRBD1. CDR3 length: 15 amino acids. V trimming: 9 bases; J trimming: 1 base; junction bases outside the gene matches: 9. Germline lookup yields CDR1 LNHDA and CDR2 SQIVND (reference sequence). CDR3 protein: CASLGTGTFNYGYTF. The CDR3 DNA sequence: TGTGCCAGCCTCGGGACAGGGACCTTTAACTATGGCTACACCTTC. Based on the CDR3 plus reference TRBV19 and TRBJ1-2, the full variable domain is DGGITQSPKYLFRKEGQNVTLSCEQNLNHDAMYWYRQDPGQGLRLIYYSQIVNDFQKGDIAEGYSVSREKKESFPLTVTSAQKNPTAFYLCASLGTGTFNYGYTFGSGTRLTVV.

The chain links TRBV5-1 to TRBJ2-7; no clear D gene. CDR3 length equals 14 residues. V gave up 1 base and J gave up 2 bases, with 10 bases separating them. Germline-derived CDR1 and CDR2 are SGHRS and YFSETQ. CDR3 nucleotides: TGCGCCAGCAGCTTGATCCCCAGTACCTACGAGCAGTACGTC. The encoded protein is CASSLIPSTYEQYV.

This clone showed up just once. CDR3 amino acids: CASSPVRDGYTF. CDR3 in DNA: TGTGCCAGCTCACCGGTGCGGGATGGCTACACCTTC. V is TRBV18 and J is TRBJ1-2; unclear D gene. V lost 3 bases to trimming and J lost 6 bases, with 8 bases between them. Germline values: CDR1 KGHSH, CDR2 LQKENI. This CDR3 comprises 12 residues.

The chain is built from TRBV24-1 and TRBJ2-3, with unresolved D. The CDR3 extends over 13 amino acids. V gave up 4 bases and J gave up 4 bases, with 8 bases separating them. The germline V gene has CDR1 KGHDR and CDR2 SFDVKD. The CDR3 nucleotides read TGTGCCACCAGTGACCCGCCGGCAGATACGCAGTATTTT. Translating it yields CATSDPPADTQYF.

The CDR3 loop reads CASSSRGRTDTQYF. CDR3 sequence (DNA): TGTGCCAGCAGTTCGCGGGGGCGCACAGATACGCAGTATTTT. The V gene is TRBV6-5, the J gene TRBJ2-3, with a possible D match to TRBD2 (7 bases). This CDR3 region has 14 residues. The germline gives CDR1 MNHEY, CDR2 SVGAGI. The ends were cut back, 4 bases at V and 1 base at J, with 9 bases in the middle.

The chain carries TRBV2 and TRBJ2-5; the match to TRBD2 covers 14 bases. There are 15 residues in the CDR3. J lost 5 bases, V lost 5 bases, and 4 bases had no gene match. The germline V gene encodes CDR1 SNHLY and CDR2 FYNNEI. CDR3 sequence reads: CASSQTSGGEETQYF. CDR3 DNA sequence: TGTGCCAGCAGTCAGACTAGCGGGGGGGAGGAGACCCAGTACTTC.

This chain connects TRBV5-1 to TRBJ1-6; tentatively, D is TRBD1 (5 bases). Trimming took 0 bases from V and 8 from J, leaving 12 bases between them. Germline V lookup: CDR1 SGHRS, CDR2 YFSETQ. The CDR3 runs 15 residues. CDR3 in amino acids: CASSLVGRAYSPLHF. For the CDR3, the DNA is TGCGCCAGCAGCTTGGTCGGCAGGGCTTATTCACCCCTCCACTTT.

CDR3 protein: CSVEFFRTASTDTQYF. The DNA for the CDR3 is TGCAGCGTTGAATTCTTCCGGACAGCGAGCACAGATACGCAGTATTTT. J is TRBJ2-3 and V is TRBV29-1; maybe TRBD1 (6 bases). This CDR3 is built from 16 residues. The V gene lost 2 bases and the J gene lost 0 bases, with 15 bases spanning the gap. Germline CDR1 is SQVTM and CDR2 is ANQGSEA.

The chain has TRBV6-5 and TRBJ1-5; 9 bases map to TRBD1. After removal of 7 bases from V and 6 bases from J, the junction contained 10 bases not matched to a gene. Per the germline V gene, CDR1 is MNHEY and CDR2 is SVGAGI. This CDR3 is built from 15 residues. CDR3: CASTRQGELGQPQHF. Written as DNA, the CDR3 is TGTGCCAGCACCAGACAGGGGGAGTTGGGTCAGCCCCAGCATTTT.

The J gene is TRBJ2-7, the V gene TRBV30; D not certain. The CDR3 extends over 13 amino acids. Germline V gene data show CDR1 as GTSNPN and CDR2 as SVGIG (reference sequence). Deletions cut 6 bases from V and 0 bases from J, with 12 bases between. CDR3 nucleotides: TGTGCCTGCGTGATTATGAGCTCCTACGAGCAGTACGTC. Translating gives CACVIMSSYEQYV.

The chain joins TRBV27 to TRBJ1-1; the D is unclear. Deletions cut 6 bases from V and 1 base from J, with 9 bases between. CDR3 length: 13 residues. Per germline, CDR1 MNHEY and CDR2 SMNVEV (reference sequence). The CDR3 nucleotides are TGTGCCAGCAGACTCAACAGGAACACTGAAGCTTTCTTT. It codes for CASRLNRNTEAFF.

The rearrangement joins TRBV6-6 to TRBJ1-1; D gene ambiguous. The CDR3 spans 14 residues. Germline V gene sequence: CDR1 MNHNY, CDR2 SVGAGI (reference sequence). The V end was cut by 0 bases, the J end by 4 bases, with 9 bases between. CDR3 loop: CASSYSRVSTEAFF. Here the CDR3 DNA reads TGTGCCAGCAGTTACTCAAGGGTATCCACTGAAGCTTTCTTT.